The 5 T cell receptor beta chains in this list originate from one sample, sequenced in a study of blood T cells in healthy people across ages. For the second PCR, which ran for about 6 to 11 cycles, a sample-barcoded 5' primer and a J-beta primer mix were used. TCRdb reanalysed the 5' RACE reads using MiXCR and keeps one entry per CDR3 protein. The table records about 1,800,000 distinct CDR3 sequences, approximately 30% of them present only once. The sequencing sample was made of blood. These receptor sequences come from a woman aged 30 to 39 in good health.

V gene TRBV20-1 combines with J gene TRBJ2-1; D is ambiguous. V was shortened by 3 bases and J by 7 bases, with 7 bases between the two germline ends. The CDR3 is 11 residues long. Per germline, CDR1 DFQATT and CDR2 SNEGSKA (reference sequence). CDR3 DNA: TGCAGTGCTAGGGAGTGGAATGAGCAGTTCTTC. It yields the protein CSAREWNEQFF.

The chain uses TRBV11-2 and TRBJ2-3; tentatively, D is TRBD2 (5 bases). Germline loops: CDR1 SGHAT, CDR2 FQNNGV. CDR3 size: 14 residues. V gave up 3 bases and J gave up 6 bases, with 13 bases separating them. CDR3 residues: CASSLDFRRDTQYF. The CDR3 DNA is TGTGCCAGCAGCTTGGACTTCCGGAGGGATACGCAGTATTTT.

The chain carries TRBV2 and TRBJ1-1, with TRBD1 matching over 8 bases. The CDR3 runs to 14 residues. The ends lost 8 bases at V and 2 bases at J; junction bases unmatched: 7. Germline CDR1 reads SNHLY; CDR2 reads FYNNEI. In nucleotides, the CDR3 is TGTGCCAGCCTAAGACAGGGGTTCAACACTGAAGCTTTCTTT. Residues: CASLRQGFNTEAFF.

V gene TRBV11-2 combines with J gene TRBJ2-2; 13 positions agree with TRBD2. V was pared by 6 bases and J by 0 bases, with 7 bases of the junction left unmatched. There are 18 residues in the CDR3. Germline V gene data show CDR1 as SGHAT and CDR2 as FQNNGV. CDR3 sequence: CASRPPGLAGPNTGELFF. Here the CDR3 DNA reads TGTGCCAGCAGACCTCCGGGACTAGCGGGACCGAACACCGGGGAGCTGTTTTTT. The complete variable domain, with remaining parts taken from reference TRBV11-2 and TRBJ2-2, reads EAGVAQSPRYKIIEKRQSVAFWCNPISGHATLYWYQQILGQGPKLLIQFQNNGVVDDSQLPKDRFSAERLKGVDSTLKIQPAKLEDSAVYLCASRPPGLAGPNTGELFFGEGSRLTVL.

This clonotype was picked up a small number of times. V usage is TRBV5-1 and J usage is TRBJ2-1, with D maybe TRBD1 (6 bases). This CDR3 contains 14 residues. In germline, CDR1 is SGHRS, CDR2 YFSETQ. The V end was cut by 4 bases, the J end by 4 bases, with 12 bases between. CDR3 sequence: CASSRAGQYNEQFF. The CDR3 bases are TGCGCCAGCAGCCGGGCCGGACAGTACAATGAGCAGTTCTTC.